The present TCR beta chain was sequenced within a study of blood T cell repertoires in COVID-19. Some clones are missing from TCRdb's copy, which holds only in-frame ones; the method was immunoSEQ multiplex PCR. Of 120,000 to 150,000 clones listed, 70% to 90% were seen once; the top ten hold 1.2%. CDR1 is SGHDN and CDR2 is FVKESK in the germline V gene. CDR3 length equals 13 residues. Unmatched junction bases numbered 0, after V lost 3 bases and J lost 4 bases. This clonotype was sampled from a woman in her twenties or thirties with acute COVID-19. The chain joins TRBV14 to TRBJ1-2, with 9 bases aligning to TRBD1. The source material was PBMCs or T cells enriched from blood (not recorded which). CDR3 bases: TGTGCCAGCAGCCAGACAGGGGGCTATGGCTACACCTTC. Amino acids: CASSQTGGYGYTF.